This is a list of T cell receptor beta chains from one sample in a study of cytomegalovirus exposure and HLA in healthy donors. Sequencing used immunoSEQ multiplex PCR; TCRdb keeps in-frame clones, though not all of them. The data show under 150,000 clones, around 80% seen once. Sequencing was carried out using PBMCs. These receptors originate from a man aged 45 to 65 in good health and CMV-seronegative. The CDR3 runs from the conserved cysteine through the conserved F or W. D genes are given only for firm matches. The size field is filled for only some rows; it gives once, few, many or a size class.

>TRBJ2-2|TRBV6-1|-|TRBD1
CASRDGQGYTGELFF
TGTGCCAGCAGGGACGGACAGGGGTACACCGGGGAGCTGTTTTTT
>TRBJ1-3|TRBV5-1|-|-
CASSSGLEYRNTIYF
TGCGCCAGCAGCTCTGGACTGGAGTACAGAAACACCATATATTTT
>TRBJ1-2|TRBV7-9|-|TRBD1
CASSQGWGQELIYGYTF
TGTGCCAGCAGCCAAGGGTGGGGACAGGAATTAATCTATGGCTACACCTTC
>TRBJ2-5|TRBV5-4|-|TRBD2
CASSLKASGGTETQYF
TGTGCCAGCAGCTTGAAGGCTAGCGGGGGGACAGAGACCCAGTACTTC
>TRBJ1-6|TRBV7-2|-|-
CASSPMTGFNSPLHF
TGTGCCAGCAGCCCGATGACAGGTTTTAATTCACCCCTCCACTTT
>TRBJ2-5|TRBV5-6|-|-
CASSLRTVELGLGKETQYF
TGTGCCAGCAGCTTAAGGACAGTTGAGTTGGGATTGGGGAAAGAGACCCAGTACTTC
>TRBJ1-2|TRBV4-3|-|-
CASSQDSYGYTF
TGCGCCAGCAGCCAAGACAGCTATGGCTACACCTTC
>TRBJ2-1|TRBV5-6|-|TRBD2
CASSSFQPREDNEQFF
TGTGCCAGCAGCTCTTTTCAACCCCGGGAGGACAATGAGCAGTTCTTC
>TRBJ2-1|TRBV5-1|-|TRBD2
CASSFSGGRNEQFF
TGCGCCAGCAGCTTTAGCGGGGGGCGGAATGAGCAGTTCTTC
>TRBJ2-3|TRBV5-4|-|TRBD1
CASNTRTGFTGTQYF
TGTGCCAGCAACACTCGGACAGGGTTCACCGGCACGCAGTATTTT
>TRBJ1-5|TRBV18|-|TRBD1
CASSQTGGNQPQHF
TGTGCCAGCTCACAGACAGGGGGGAACCAGCCCCAGCATTTT
>TRBJ2-3|TRBV7-9|-|-
CASSLFLGPTDTQYF
TGTGCCAGCAGCTTATTTCTGGGGCCGACAGATACGCAGTATTTT
>TRBJ2-1|TRBV30|-|-
CAWSGIKGHSYNEQFF
TGTGCCTGGAGTGGTATAAAGGGGCACTCCTACAATGAGCAGTTCTTC
>TRBJ1-2|TRBV7-6|once|-
CASSLTGEGYTF
TGTGCCAGCAGCCTTACGGGGGAGGGCTACACCTTC
>TRBJ1-6|TRBV7-8|-|TRBD1
CASSLNRKVDRGNSPLHF
TGTGCCAGCAGCTTAAACCGCAAAGTGGACAGGGGAAATTCACCCCTCCACTTT
>TRBJ2-2|TRBV9|-|-
CASSGGGLGTGELFF
TGTGCCAGCAGCGGGGGGGGCCTAGGGACCGGGGAGCTGTTTTTT